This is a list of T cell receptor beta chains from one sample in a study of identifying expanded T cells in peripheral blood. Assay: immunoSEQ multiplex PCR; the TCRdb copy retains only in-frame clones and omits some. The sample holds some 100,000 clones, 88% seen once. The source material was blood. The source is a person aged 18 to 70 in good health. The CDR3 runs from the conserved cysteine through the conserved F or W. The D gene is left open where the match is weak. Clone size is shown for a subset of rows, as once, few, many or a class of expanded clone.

CDR3aa: CASSEPSRGQGF
CDR3nt: TGTGCCAGCAGTGAACCCTCCCGAGGGCAGGGGTTT
d_gene: NA
v_gene: TRBV6-1
j_gene: TRBJ1-6
abundance: NA

CDR3aa: CASSLDSWSSYNEQFF
CDR3nt: TGTGCCAGCAGTTTAGATAGCTGGAGCTCCTACAATGAGCAGTTCTTC
d_gene: NA
v_gene: TRBV27
j_gene: TRBJ2-1
abundance: NA

CDR3aa: CAWSGQGKRNQPQHF
CDR3nt: TGTGCCTGGAGCGGACAGGGGAAGAGGAATCAGCCCCAGCATTTT
d_gene: TRBD1
v_gene: TRBV30
j_gene: TRBJ1-5
abundance: NA

CDR3aa: CASSFGLWGLETQYF
CDR3nt: TGTGCCAGCAGCTTCGGATTATGGGGACTGGAGACGCAGTATTTT
d_gene: NA
v_gene: TRBV5-6
j_gene: TRBJ2-3
abundance: NA

CDR3aa: CAISGQFGQETQYF
CDR3nt: TGTGCCATCAGTGGACAGTTCGGACAAGAGACCCAGTACTTC
d_gene: NA
v_gene: TRBV10-3
j_gene: TRBJ2-5
abundance: once

CDR3aa: CASSLHPDRGSSPLHF
CDR3nt: TGTGCCAGCAGCTTACACCCGGACAGGGGATCTTCACCCCTCCACTTT
d_gene: TRBD1
v_gene: TRBV7-2
j_gene: TRBJ1-6
abundance: NA

CDR3aa: CASSLEGGPYNEQFF
CDR3nt: TGTGCCAGCAGCTTAGAGGGGGGACCCTACAATGAGCAGTTCTTC
d_gene: NA
v_gene: TRBV11-2
j_gene: TRBJ2-1
abundance: NA

CDR3aa: CASSSGLDTYEQYF
CDR3nt: TGTGCCAGCAGCTCAGGACTAGATACCTACGAGCAGTACTTC
d_gene: TRBD2
v_gene: TRBV5-4
j_gene: TRBJ2-7
abundance: NA

CDR3aa: CASSLRGTSGTGELFF
CDR3nt: TGTGCCAGCAGCTTAAGGGGGACTAGCGGGACCGGGGAGCTGTTTTTT
d_gene: TRBD2
v_gene: TRBV7-9
j_gene: TRBJ2-2
abundance: NA

CDR3aa: CASSLVRGLSGANVLTF
CDR3nt: TGTGCCAGCAGCTTAGTAAGGGGCCTCTCTGGGGCCAACGTCCTGACTTTC
d_gene: NA
v_gene: TRBV11-1
j_gene: TRBJ2-6
abundance: NA

CDR3aa: CATTRTSGIYEQYF
CDR3nt: TGTGCCACCACTAGGACTAGCGGGATTTACGAGCAGTACTTC
d_gene: TRBD2
v_gene: TRBV2
j_gene: TRBJ2-7
abundance: NA

CDR3aa: CASSEGGDTQYF
CDR3nt: TGTGCCAGCAGTGAAGGTGGAGATACGCAGTATTTT
d_gene: NA
v_gene: TRBV7-3
j_gene: TRBJ2-3
abundance: NA

CDR3aa: CASSDPYTF
CDR3nt: TGTGCCAGCAGTGACCCCTACACCTTC
d_gene: NA
v_gene: TRBV6-1
j_gene: TRBJ1-2
abundance: few

CDR3aa: CASSVKGGAGANVLTF
CDR3nt: TGTGCCAGCAGTGTGAAAGGGGGCGCTGGGGCCAACGTCCTGACTTTC
d_gene: TRBD1
v_gene: TRBV2
j_gene: TRBJ2-6
abundance: NA

CDR3aa: CASSPAGASVHEQYF
CDR3nt: TGTGCCAGCTCACCGGCAGGGGCGAGTGTACACGAGCAGTACTTC
d_gene: NA
v_gene: TRBV18
j_gene: TRBJ2-7
abundance: NA

CDR3aa: CASSFLPLNTEAFF
CDR3nt: TGTGCCAGCAGCTTCCTGCCTCTGAACACTGAAGCTTTCTTT
d_gene: NA
v_gene: TRBV5-5
j_gene: TRBJ1-1
abundance: once

CDR3aa: CASSLKAGVGTGELFF
CDR3nt: TGTGCCAGCAGCTTGAAAGCTGGGGTTGGCACCGGGGAGCTGTTTTTT
d_gene: NA
v_gene: TRBV5-6
j_gene: TRBJ2-2
abundance: NA

CDR3aa: CASSLTGQAYNEQFF
CDR3nt: TGTGCCAGCAGCTTAACCGGACAGGCTTACAATGAGCAGTTCTTC
d_gene: TRBD1
v_gene: TRBV11-2
j_gene: TRBJ2-1
abundance: NA

CDR3aa: CASSQPGLAGEGSYNEQFF
CDR3nt: TGTGCCAGCAGCCAACCGGGACTAGCGGGAGAGGGGTCCTACAATGAGCAGTTCTTC
d_gene: TRBD2
v_gene: TRBV4-2
j_gene: TRBJ2-1
abundance: NA

CDR3aa: CASSRLAQNTGELFF
CDR3nt: TGTGCCAGCAGCCGACTAGCACAGAACACCGGGGAGCTGTTTTTT
d_gene: TRBD2
v_gene: TRBV11-2
j_gene: TRBJ2-2
abundance: NA

CDR3aa: CASSLADRGQTDTQYF
CDR3nt: TGCGCCAGCAGCTTGGCCGACAGGGGTCAAACAGATACGCAGTATTTT
d_gene: TRBD1
v_gene: TRBV5-1
j_gene: TRBJ2-3
abundance: NA

CDR3aa: CATRDSQLDTQYF
CDR3nt: TGTGCCACCAGGGACAGCCAGCTAGATACGCAGTATTTT
d_gene: TRBD1
v_gene: TRBV7-8
j_gene: TRBJ2-3
abundance: NA

CDR3aa: CASSLRSSGSLETQYF
CDR3nt: TGTGCCAGCAGCTTGCGGTCTAGCGGGAGCTTGGAGACCCAGTACTTC
d_gene: TRBD2
v_gene: TRBV5-5
j_gene: TRBJ2-5
abundance: NA

CDR3aa: CSVAGQGGQETQYF
CDR3nt: TGCAGCGTTGCGGGACAGGGAGGCCAAGAGACCCAGTACTTC
d_gene: TRBD1
v_gene: TRBV29-1
j_gene: TRBJ2-5
abundance: NA

CDR3aa: CASSQGGGGEKLFF
CDR3nt: TGTGCCAGCAGCCAAGGTGGAGGTGGGGAAAAACTGTTTTTT
d_gene: NA
v_gene: TRBV4-2
j_gene: TRBJ1-4
abundance: NA

CDR3aa: CASSPPPRGFYNAGELFF
CDR3nt: TGTGCCAGTAGTCCACCACCCAGGGGGTTTTATAATGCCGGGGAGCTGTTTTTT
d_gene: TRBD1
v_gene: TRBV19
j_gene: TRBJ2-2
abundance: NA

CDR3aa: CASSSGDGTLTEAFF
CDR3nt: TGTGCCAGCAGTTCGGGGGACGGAACCCTCACTGAAGCTTTCTTT
d_gene: NA
v_gene: TRBV28
j_gene: TRBJ1-1
abundance: NA

CDR3aa: CASSQDFGLAGTHEQYF
CDR3nt: TGCGCCAGCAGCCAAGATTTTGGGCTAGCGGGGACCCACGAGCAGTACTTC
d_gene: TRBD2
v_gene: TRBV4-1
j_gene: TRBJ2-7
abundance: few

CDR3aa: CASSDSGAGGSTDTQYF
CDR3nt: TGTGCCAGCAGTGACTCGGGAGCGGGGGGGAGCACAGATACGCAGTATTTT
d_gene: TRBD2
v_gene: TRBV6-4
j_gene: TRBJ2-3
abundance: once

CDR3aa: CATSWASGGQETQYF
CDR3nt: TGTGCCACCAGCTGGGCCTCAGGGGGCCAAGAGACCCAGTACTTC
d_gene: TRBD1
v_gene: TRBV15
j_gene: TRBJ2-5
abundance: NA

CDR3aa: CASGDQRDTEAFF
CDR3nt: TGCGCCAGCGGCGATCAGAGGGACACTGAAGCTTTCTTT
d_gene: NA
v_gene: TRBV5-1
j_gene: TRBJ1-1
abundance: NA

CDR3aa: CASSYGRTGVLEQYF
CDR3nt: TGTGCCAGCAGTTACGGAAGGACAGGGGTCCTCGAGCAGTACTTC
d_gene: TRBD1
v_gene: TRBV6-5
j_gene: TRBJ2-7
abundance: once

CDR3aa: CAPLGQTNTEAFF
CDR3nt: TGTGCCCCCCTTGGACAAACGAACACTGAAGCTTTCTTT
d_gene: NA
v_gene: TRBV2
j_gene: TRBJ1-1
abundance: few

CDR3aa: CASSLGLAASYEQYF
CDR3nt: TGTGCCAGCAGTCTCGGGCTAGCGGCGTCCTACGAGCAGTACTTC
d_gene: NA
v_gene: TRBV21-1
j_gene: TRBJ2-7
abundance: NA

CDR3aa: CASSNRTGGTYEQYF
CDR3nt: TGTGCCAGCAGCAACCGGACAGGGGGCACCTACGAGCAGTACTTC
d_gene: NA
v_gene: TRBV21-1
j_gene: TRBJ2-7
abundance: NA

CDR3aa: CASTPPGGLGYTF
CDR3nt: TGTGCCAGCACCCCCCCGGGGGGCTTGGGCTACACCTTC
d_gene: NA
v_gene: TRBV28
j_gene: TRBJ1-2
abundance: NA

CDR3aa: CATLTGVGTGELFF
CDR3nt: TGTGCCACCCTAACAGGCGTTGGAACCGGGGAGCTGTTTTTT
d_gene: NA
v_gene: TRBV2
j_gene: TRBJ2-2
abundance: NA

CDR3aa: CASSQEQLGEQYF
CDR3nt: TGCGCCAGCAGCCAGGAGCAGCTCGGCGAGCAGTACTTC
d_gene: NA
v_gene: TRBV4-3
j_gene: TRBJ2-7
abundance: NA

CDR3aa: CAISESAGAGTDTQYF
CDR3nt: TGTGCCATCAGTGAGTCGGCAGGGGCTGGCACAGATACGCAGTATTTT
d_gene: NA
v_gene: TRBV10-3
j_gene: TRBJ2-3
abundance: NA

CDR3aa: CASSTRTGRNEKLFF
CDR3nt: TGTGCCAGCAGTACTCGGACAGGGCGAAATGAAAAACTGTTTTTT
d_gene: TRBD1
v_gene: TRBV28
j_gene: TRBJ1-4
abundance: NA

CDR3aa: CASSGLAASSYNEQFF
CDR3nt: TGTGCCAGCAGCGGGCTAGCGGCTAGCTCCTACAATGAGCAGTTCTTC
d_gene: TRBD2
v_gene: TRBV7-3
j_gene: TRBJ2-1
abundance: NA

CDR3aa: CASSIEGENQPQHF
CDR3nt: TGTGCCAGCAGTATAGAAGGGGAAAATCAGCCCCAGCATTTT
d_gene: NA
v_gene: TRBV2
j_gene: TRBJ1-5
abundance: once

CDR3aa: CASSFTSGSLNEQYF
CDR3nt: TGCGCCAGCAGCTTTACTAGCGGGAGTTTAAACGAGCAGTACTTC
d_gene: TRBD2
v_gene: TRBV5-1
j_gene: TRBJ2-7
abundance: NA

CDR3aa: CASSYSWAGTYEQYF
CDR3nt: TGTGCCAGCAGTTACTCCTGGGCAGGAACCTACGAGCAGTACTTC
d_gene: NA
v_gene: TRBV6-5
j_gene: TRBJ2-7
abundance: NA

CDR3aa: CAISGPSGGRSYNEQFF
CDR3nt: TGTGCCATCAGTGGGCCTTCGGGAGGTCGATCCTACAATGAGCAGTTCTTC
d_gene: TRBD2
v_gene: TRBV10-3
j_gene: TRBJ2-1
abundance: NA

CDR3aa: CAISESLNTEAFF
CDR3nt: TGTGCCATCAGTGAGTCTTTGAACACTGAAGCTTTCTTT
d_gene: NA
v_gene: TRBV10-3
j_gene: TRBJ1-1
abundance: NA

CDR3aa: CASSAVRGSLTEAFF
CDR3nt: TGTGCCAGTAGTGCCGTCAGGGGATCTCTCACTGAAGCTTTCTTT
d_gene: NA
v_gene: TRBV19
j_gene: TRBJ1-1
abundance: NA

CDR3aa: CAWSVSDTQYF
CDR3nt: TGTGCCTGGAGTGTTTCGGATACGCAGTATTTT
d_gene: NA
v_gene: TRBV30
j_gene: TRBJ2-3
abundance: NA